The rows below give T cell receptor beta chains drawn from one sample of a study of blood T cell repertoires in COVID-19. The repertoire was sequenced with immunoSEQ multiplex PCR; TCRdb's copy has only in-frame clones and lacks some. The sample includes 160,000 or so clones, around 80% of them seen just once. The source material was peripheral blood. The receptors stem from a woman of 80 years or more with acute or convalescent COVID-19. The CDR3 runs from the conserved cysteine through the conserved F or W. The D gene is left open where the match is weak. Some rows mark clone size as missing; the rest say once, few, many or name a class of expanded clone.

abundance: .
d_gene: TRBD2
j_gene: TRBJ2-3
v_gene: TRBV7-2
CDR3aa: CASSFRSGGDTQYF
CDR3nt: TGTGCCAGCAGCTTCCGTAGCGGGGGGGATACGCAGTATTTT

abundance: .
d_gene: TRBD2
j_gene: TRBJ2-1
v_gene: TRBV19
CDR3aa: CASSIAPGGGRAIWNEQFF
CDR3nt: TGTGCCAGTAGTATAGCCCCTGGGGGCGGGAGGGCCATATGGAATGAGCAGTTCTTC

abundance: .
d_gene: .
j_gene: TRBJ1-4
v_gene: TRBV5-1
CDR3aa: CATKGSGVGTNEKLFF
CDR3nt: TGCGCCACCAAGGGCTCGGGAGTTGGAACTAATGAAAAACTGTTTTTT

abundance: .
d_gene: TRBD1
j_gene: TRBJ2-5
v_gene: TRBV9
CDR3aa: CASSVGGTGGRETQYF
CDR3nt: TGTGCCAGCAGCGTAGGTGGGACAGGGGGCAGAGAGACCCAGTACTTC

abundance: .
d_gene: TRBD2
j_gene: TRBJ2-1
v_gene: TRBV7-2
CDR3aa: CASSLSMTSGFVPYNEQFF
CDR3nt: TGTGCCAGCAGCTTAAGTATGACTAGCGGGTTCGTTCCCTACAATGAGCAGTTCTTC

abundance: .
d_gene: TRBD1
j_gene: TRBJ2-7
v_gene: TRBV28
CDR3aa: CASSFRRTGVDEQYF
CDR3nt: TGTGCCAGCAGTTTCCGCCGCACAGGGGTGGACGAGCAGTACTTC

abundance: .
d_gene: TRBD2
j_gene: TRBJ2-3
v_gene: TRBV2
CDR3aa: CASSEERGRTDTQYF
CDR3nt: TGTGCCAGCAGTGAGGAGCGGGGCCGCACAGATACGCAGTATTTT

abundance: .
d_gene: .
j_gene: TRBJ2-4
v_gene: TRBV11-2
CDR3aa: CASSGGSQGAKNIQYF
CDR3nt: TGTGCCAGCAGCGGGGGCAGTCAGGGCGCCAAAAACATTCAGTACTTC

abundance: .
d_gene: .
j_gene: TRBJ2-1
v_gene: TRBV10-2
CDR3aa: CASRATRLSYNEQFF
CDR3nt: TGCGCCAGCAGGGCGACTCGACTATCCTACAATGAGCAGTTCTTC

abundance: .
d_gene: TRBD1
j_gene: TRBJ2-2
v_gene: TRBV10-1
CDR3aa: CASSPLTGGSGELFF
CDR3nt: TGCGCCAGCAGTCCGTTGACAGGGGGTAGCGGGGAGCTGTTTTTT

abundance: few
d_gene: .
j_gene: TRBJ2-1
v_gene: TRBV7-2
CDR3aa: CASSLGSVIRNEQFF
CDR3nt: TGTGCCAGCAGCTTAGGTTCGGTGATACGAAATGAGCAGTTCTTC

abundance: .
d_gene: .
j_gene: TRBJ2-7
v_gene: TRBV6-6
CDR3aa: CASSTPYEQYF
CDR3nt: TGTGCCAGCAGTACACCTTACGAGCAGTACTTC

abundance: .
d_gene: TRBD2
j_gene: TRBJ2-1
v_gene: TRBV13
CDR3aa: CASSPPWREGRTYNEQFF
CDR3nt: TGTGCCAGCAGCCCCCCGTGGCGGGAGGGGAGAACCTACAATGAGCAGTTCTTC

abundance: .
d_gene: .
j_gene: TRBJ2-5
v_gene: TRBV4-1
CDR3aa: CASSQVRAGNQETQYF
CDR3nt: TGCGCCAGCAGCCAAGTCAGGGCGGGGAACCAAGAGACCCAGTACTTC

abundance: .
d_gene: TRBD2
j_gene: TRBJ2-5
v_gene: TRBV11-2
CDR3aa: CASSTGLASRETQYF
CDR3nt: TGTGCCAGCAGCACGGGACTAGCATCCCGAGAGACCCAGTACTTC

abundance: .
d_gene: .
j_gene: TRBJ1-1
v_gene: TRBV6-5
CDR3aa: CASSYQRDTEAFF
CDR3nt: TGTGCCAGCAGTTACCAACGGGACACTGAAGCTTTCTTT

abundance: .
d_gene: .
j_gene: TRBJ1-1
v_gene: TRBV5-4
CDR3aa: CASSLPQGSGTEAFF
CDR3nt: TGTGCCAGCAGCTTGCCACAGGGCTCTGGCACTGAAGCTTTCTTT

abundance: .
d_gene: .
j_gene: TRBJ2-2
v_gene: TRBV5-4
CDR3aa: CASRDRAGRELFF
CDR3nt: TGTGCCAGCAGGGATAGGGCAGGGAGGGAGCTGTTTTTT

abundance: .
d_gene: .
j_gene: TRBJ1-5
v_gene: TRBV19
CDR3aa: CASTQFPSNQPQHF
CDR3nt: TGTGCCAGTACCCAGTTTCCTAGCAATCAGCCCCAGCATTTT

abundance: .
d_gene: TRBD2
j_gene: TRBJ2-2
v_gene: TRBV6-5
CDR3aa: CASSSGLAGITGELFF
CDR3nt: TGTGCCAGCAGTTCTGGACTAGCGGGTATCACCGGGGAGCTGTTTTTT

abundance: once
d_gene: TRBD1
j_gene: TRBJ1-3
v_gene: TRBV4-3
CDR3aa: CASSPRTGGAGNTIYF
CDR3nt: TGCGCCAGCAGCCCGAGGACAGGGGGCGCTGGAAACACCATATATTTT

abundance: .
d_gene: TRBD1
j_gene: TRBJ1-5
v_gene: TRBV6-1
CDR3aa: CASSSGQGPNQPQHF
CDR3nt: TGTGCCAGCAGTTCCGGACAGGGACCTAATCAGCCCCAGCATTTT

abundance: .
d_gene: TRBD1
j_gene: TRBJ1-2
v_gene: TRBV6-6
CDR3aa: CASSTGGGYGYTF
CDR3nt: TGTGCCAGCAGTACAGGGGGCGGGTATGGCTACACCTTC

abundance: many
d_gene: .
j_gene: TRBJ1-5
v_gene: TRBV12-5
CDR3aa: CASGLDRGRPQHF
CDR3nt: TGTGCTAGTGGCCTTGATCGGGGGAGGCCCCAGCATTTT

abundance: .
d_gene: .
j_gene: TRBJ2-2
v_gene: TRBV5-1
CDR3aa: CASSLGPLSAGTGELFF
CDR3nt: TGCGCCAGCAGCTTGGGACCACTAAGTGCGGGCACCGGGGAGCTGTTTTTT

abundance: .
d_gene: .
j_gene: TRBJ1-2
v_gene: TRBV15
CDR3aa: CATSRGFSGGYGYTF
CDR3nt: TGTGCCACCAGCAGAGGGTTTTCGGGAGGCTATGGCTACACCTTC

abundance: few
d_gene: TRBD1
j_gene: TRBJ2-2
v_gene: TRBV10-3
CDR3aa: CAIATGTDTGELFF
CDR3nt: TGTGCCATCGCGACAGGGACCGACACCGGGGAGCTGTTTTTT

abundance: .
d_gene: .
j_gene: TRBJ1-2
v_gene: TRBV3-1/TRBV3-2
CDR3aa: CASSQRAGGSYGYTF
CDR3nt: TGTGCCAGCAGCCAAAGGGCTGGGGGGAGCTATGGCTACACCTTC

abundance: .
d_gene: .
j_gene: TRBJ2-2
v_gene: TRBV5-4
CDR3aa: CASSLVADTGELFF
CDR3nt: TGTGCCAGCAGCTTGGTGGCGGACACCGGGGAGCTGTTTTTT

abundance: .
d_gene: TRBD1
j_gene: TRBJ1-1
v_gene: TRBV5-8
CDR3aa: CASSSDRGRVNTEAFF
CDR3nt: TGTGCCAGCAGTTCCGACAGGGGACGGGTGAACACTGAAGCTTTCTTT

abundance: .
d_gene: TRBD2
j_gene: TRBJ2-1
v_gene: TRBV2
CDR3aa: CASMGLAGVGEQFF
CDR3nt: TGTGCCAGCATGGGACTAGCGGGAGTGGGTGAGCAGTTCTTC

abundance: .
d_gene: TRBD2
j_gene: TRBJ2-1
v_gene: TRBV4-2
CDR3aa: CASSQTSGGSYNEQFF
CDR3nt: TGTGCCAGCAGCCAAACCTCGGGGGGCTCCTACAATGAGCAGTTCTTC

abundance: .
d_gene: .
j_gene: TRBJ2-5
v_gene: TRBV20-1
CDR3aa: CSASGSEAALQETQYF
CDR3nt: TGCAGTGCTAGTGGTTCGGAAGCGGCCCTTCAAGAGACCCAGTACTTC

abundance: once
d_gene: TRBD1
j_gene: TRBJ1-2
v_gene: TRBV5-1
CDR3aa: CASSIPGQGGYGYTF
CDR3nt: TGCGCCAGCAGCATACCGGGACAGGGAGGGTATGGCTACACCTTC

abundance: once
d_gene: .
j_gene: TRBJ1-2
v_gene: TRBV24-1
CDR3aa: CATSEPGQYGYTF
CDR3nt: TGTGCCACCAGTGAGCCTGGACAGTATGGCTACACCTTC

abundance: .
d_gene: TRBD2
j_gene: TRBJ2-4
v_gene: TRBV4-1
CDR3aa: CASSQVLSGKAKNIQYF
CDR3nt: TGCGCCAGCAGCCAAGTCCTTAGCGGGAAGGCCAAAAACATTCAGTACTTC

abundance: .
d_gene: .
j_gene: TRBJ1-4
v_gene: TRBV5-1
CDR3aa: CASSLTASNEKLFF
CDR3nt: TGCGCCAGCAGCTTGACAGCCTCGAATGAAAAACTGTTTTTT

abundance: once
d_gene: .
j_gene: TRBJ1-1
v_gene: TRBV3-1/TRBV3-2
CDR3aa: CASSQERRAFF
CDR3nt: TGTGCCAGCAGCCAAGAACGCAGAGCTTTCTTT

abundance: .
d_gene: TRBD2
j_gene: TRBJ2-7
v_gene: TRBV28
CDR3aa: CASSILAGGPSYEQYF
CDR3nt: TGTGCCAGCAGTATACTAGCGGGAGGTCCCTCCTACGAGCAGTACTTC

abundance: .
d_gene: .
j_gene: TRBJ2-5
v_gene: TRBV18
CDR3aa: CASSPVAGQETQYF
CDR3nt: TGTGCCAGCTCACCGGTGGCAGGGCAAGAGACCCAGTACTTC

abundance: .
d_gene: .
j_gene: TRBJ1-5
v_gene: TRBV5-6
CDR3aa: CASSLLGDGSLSNQPQHF
CDR3nt: TGTGCCAGCAGCTTATTGGGAGACGGGTCCCTTAGCAATCAGCCCCAGCATTTT

abundance: .
d_gene: .
j_gene: TRBJ2-3
v_gene: TRBV5-5
CDR3aa: CASSLYREGGTDTQYF
CDR3nt: TGTGCCAGCAGCTTGTACAGGGAGGGAGGCACAGATACGCAGTATTTT

abundance: .
d_gene: TRBD2
j_gene: TRBJ2-1
v_gene: TRBV4-3
CDR3aa: CASSQRGGGGEQFF
CDR3nt: TGCGCCAGCAGCCAGCGCGGGGGGGGAGGTGAGCAGTTCTTC

abundance: .
d_gene: TRBD2
j_gene: TRBJ2-2
v_gene: TRBV14
CDR3aa: CASSQDIRTSGIGELFF
CDR3nt: TGTGCCAGCAGCCAAGATATCAGGACTAGCGGGATCGGGGAGCTGTTTTTT

abundance: .
d_gene: .
j_gene: TRBJ1-2
v_gene: TRBV3-1/TRBV3-2
CDR3aa: CASSRLESGYTF
CDR3nt: TGTGCCAGCAGCCGACTTGAAAGTGGCTACACCTTC

abundance: .
d_gene: .
j_gene: TRBJ1-1
v_gene: TRBV5-1
CDR3aa: CASSLSGGETEAFF
CDR3nt: TGCGCCAGCAGCTTGAGTGGAGGGGAAACTGAAGCTTTCTTT

abundance: .
d_gene: TRBD1
j_gene: TRBJ1-4
v_gene: TRBV14
CDR3aa: CASSQDRRTGVYEKLFF
CDR3nt: TGTGCCAGCAGCCAAGATCGGAGGACAGGGGTATATGAAAAACTGTTTTTT

abundance: .
d_gene: .
j_gene: TRBJ2-7
v_gene: TRBV21-1
CDR3aa: CASSVSRGRGGSYEQYF
CDR3nt: TGTGCCAGCAGCGTCTCGAGGGGGCGAGGAGGCTCCTACGAGCAGTACTTC

abundance: once
d_gene: TRBD1
j_gene: TRBJ1-2
v_gene: TRBV7-2
CDR3aa: CASSLVGTQTGIRGYTF
CDR3nt: TGTGCCAGCAGCTTAGTAGGGACCCAGACAGGGATAAGAGGCTACACCTTC

abundance: .
d_gene: .
j_gene: TRBJ2-1
v_gene: TRBV19
CDR3aa: CASRLSADRGFSYTLLF
CDR3nt: TGTGCCAGTAGATTATCAGCGGATCGGGGGTTTAGCTATACCCTTCTCTTC

abundance: .
d_gene: TRBD1
j_gene: TRBJ1-1
v_gene: TRBV28
CDR3aa: CASSLGGTGGNTEAFF
CDR3nt: TGTGCCAGCAGTTTAGGCGGGACAGGGGGGAACACTGAAGCTTTCTTT

abundance: .
d_gene: TRBD1
j_gene: TRBJ1-5
v_gene: TRBV12-5
CDR3aa: CASGNQDRVARGNQPQHF
CDR3nt: TGTGCTAGTGGAAACCAGGACAGGGTCGCAAGGGGCAATCAGCCCCAGCATTTT

abundance: once
d_gene: .
j_gene: TRBJ1-1
v_gene: TRBV4-1
CDR3aa: CASSPTSGQNTEAFF
CDR3nt: TGCGCCAGCAGCCCAACCTCGGGACAGAACACTGAAGCTTTCTTT

abundance: once
d_gene: TRBD1
j_gene: TRBJ1-2
v_gene: TRBV6-5
CDR3aa: CASSYLRGSYGYTF
CDR3nt: TGTGCCAGCAGTTACCTCAGGGGGAGTTATGGCTACACCTTC